A single sample is the source of the 8 T cell receptor beta chains below, sequenced in a study of cytomegalovirus exposure and HLA in healthy donors. In the PCR, 60 Vbeta and 13 Jbeta primers were used. Sequencing used immunoSEQ multiplex PCR; TCRdb keeps in-frame clones, though not all of them. This sample has 120,000 or so clones, with 60% to 85% found just once. Source material: PBMCs. The receptor set was obtained from a man between 25 and 39 years old in good health and CMV-seronegative.

The CDR3 coding sequence is TGTGCCAGCAGCTGGAGGACAGGGAGCTACGAGCAGTACTTC. It specifies CASSWRTGSYEQYF. This chain uses TRBV5-6 with TRBJ2-7; 8 bases agree with TRBD1. The V gene end was trimmed by 3 bases and the J gene end by 3 bases; junction bases not matched to a gene: 5. This CDR3 has 14 residues. CDR1 is SGHDT and CDR2 is YYEEEE in the germline V gene.

This clone was seen just once. J is TRBJ2-5 and V is TRBV7-9; maybe TRBD2 (7 bases). CDR3 length: 14 amino acids. Germline V gene lookup returns CDR1 SEHNR and CDR2 FQNEAQ (reference sequence). Trimming stripped 0 bases from V and 13 bases from J, with 18 bases between. The CDR3 DNA follows: TGTGCCAGCAGCTTAGCATTCGGGGGGACAAGTCCGTACTTC. Translating it yields CASSLAFGGTSPYF.

CDR3 in amino acids: CASSLYPGGQGVGETQYF. CDR3 nucleotide sequence: TGCGCCAGCAGCTTGTATCCCGGAGGGCAGGGTGTCGGGGAGACCCAGTACTTC. The chain uses TRBV5-1 and TRBJ2-5; perhaps TRBD2 as D (6 bases). This CDR3 region has 18 residues. Per the germline V gene, CDR1 is SGHRS and CDR2 is YFSETQ. Trimming took off 1 base at V and 5 bases at J, with 24 bases between the two ends. Looking up the rest from reference TRBV5-1 and TRBJ2-5 gives the full variable domain: KAGVTQTPRYLIKTRGQQVTLSCSPISGHRSVSWYQQTPGQGLQFLFEYFSETQRNKGNFPGRFSGRQFSNSRSEMNVSTLELGDSALYLCASSLYPGGQGVGETQYFGPGTRLLVL.

This chain joins TRBV18 and TRBJ1-2, with 12 bases aligning to TRBD1. Germline CDR1 reads KGHSH; CDR2 reads LQKENI. With V trimmed by 5 bases and J by 8 bases, 3 bases remained unmatched. The CDR3 covers 13 residues. The CDR3 nucleotides are TGTGCCAGCTCAACCGGGACAGGGGGCGGCTACACCTTC. Its translation is CASSTGTGGGYTF.

The gene calls are TRBV19 and TRBJ2-7; TRBD1 matches at 11 bases. The germline gives CDR1 LNHDA, CDR2 SQIVND (reference sequence). The CDR3 is 15 amino acids. V dropped 5 bases and J dropped 3; count of bases not matched to a gene: 6. CDR3 in DNA: TGTGCCAGTAGTGAGCTGGGACAGGGGGTCTACGAGCAGTACTTC. Translating gives CASSELGQGVYEQYF.

The J gene is TRBJ2-3, the V gene TRBV10-3, with 11 bases aligning to TRBD1. This CDR3 is 14 amino acids long. Trimming took 6 bases from V and 1 from J; bases not matched to a gene: 0. Germline V gene sequence: CDR1 ENHRY, CDR2 SYGVKD. CDR3: CAIRGQGGTDTQYF. CDR3 bases: TGTGCCATCAGGGGACAGGGGGGCACAGATACGCAGTATTTT.

The V and J genes are TRBV4-1 and TRBJ1-5, with 8 bases identical to TRBD1. Losses at the gene ends were 0 bases for V and 3 bases for J; bases not matched to a gene: 10. The CDR3 sequence is 18 residues long. Germline V gene sequence: CDR1 MGHRA, CDR2 YSYEKL. The CDR3 region is CASSQDKLGTGSNQPQHF. The DNA of the CDR3 is TGCGCCAGCAGCCAAGATAAGTTGGGGACAGGATCCAATCAGCCCCAGCATTTT.

V and J are TRBV19 and TRBJ1-1; D is unclear. Trimming took off 5 bases at V and 1 base at J, with 5 bases between the two ends. The CDR3 sequence is 12 residues long. In germline, CDR1 is LNHDA, CDR2 SQIVND (reference sequence). Here the CDR3 DNA reads TGTGCCAGTAGTCTAAGGAACACTGAAGCTTTCTTT. The encoded protein is CASSLRNTEAFF. The full variable domain, rest sourced from reference TRBV19 and TRBJ1-1, is DGGITQSPKYLFRKEGQNVTLSCEQNLNHDAMYWYRQDPGQGLRLIYYSQIVNDFQKGDIAEGYSVSREKKESFPLTVTSAQKNPTAFYLCASSLRNTEAFFGQGTRLTVV.